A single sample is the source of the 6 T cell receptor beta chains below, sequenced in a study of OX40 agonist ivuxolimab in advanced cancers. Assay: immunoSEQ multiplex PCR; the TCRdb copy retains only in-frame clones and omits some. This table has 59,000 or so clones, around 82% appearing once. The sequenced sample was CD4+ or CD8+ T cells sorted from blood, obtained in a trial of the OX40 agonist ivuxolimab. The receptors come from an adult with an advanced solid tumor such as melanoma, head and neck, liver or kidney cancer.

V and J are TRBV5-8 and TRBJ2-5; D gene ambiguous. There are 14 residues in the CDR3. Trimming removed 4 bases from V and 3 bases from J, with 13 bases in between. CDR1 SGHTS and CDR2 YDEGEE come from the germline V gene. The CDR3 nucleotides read TGTGCCAGCAGCCTAATTGATAGGGAAGAGACCCAGTACTTC. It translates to CASSLIDREETQYF.

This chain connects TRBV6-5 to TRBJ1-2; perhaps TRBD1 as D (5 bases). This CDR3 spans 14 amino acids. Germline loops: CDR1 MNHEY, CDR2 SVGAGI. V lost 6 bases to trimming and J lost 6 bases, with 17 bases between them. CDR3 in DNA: TGTGCCAGCAGCCGACGGGGCAGGGAGAATGGCTACACCTTC. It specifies CASSRRGRENGYTF.

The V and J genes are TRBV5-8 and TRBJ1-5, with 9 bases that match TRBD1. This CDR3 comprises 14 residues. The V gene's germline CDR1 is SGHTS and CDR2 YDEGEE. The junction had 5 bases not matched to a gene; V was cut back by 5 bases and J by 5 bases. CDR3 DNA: TGTGCCAGCAGGGGACAGGGTGTGGATCAGCCCCAGCATTTT. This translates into CASRGQGVDQPQHF.

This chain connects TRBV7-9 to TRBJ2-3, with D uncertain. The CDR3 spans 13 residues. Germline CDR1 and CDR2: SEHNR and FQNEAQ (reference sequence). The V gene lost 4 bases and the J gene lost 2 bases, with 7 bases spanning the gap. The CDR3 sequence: CASSSYPTDTQYF. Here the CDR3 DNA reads TGTGCCAGCAGCTCGTACCCCACAGATACGCAGTATTTT.

The CDR3 reads CASSPERGSTDTQYF. For the CDR3, the DNA is TGTGCCAGCAGTCCTGAGCGGGGGAGCACAGATACGCAGTATTTT. The J gene is TRBJ2-3, the V gene TRBV7-6; 8 positions agree with TRBD2. This CDR3 is built from 15 residues. V lost 6 bases, J lost 0 bases, and 5 bases stayed unmatched. CDR1 SGHVS and CDR2 FNYEAQ come from the germline V gene.

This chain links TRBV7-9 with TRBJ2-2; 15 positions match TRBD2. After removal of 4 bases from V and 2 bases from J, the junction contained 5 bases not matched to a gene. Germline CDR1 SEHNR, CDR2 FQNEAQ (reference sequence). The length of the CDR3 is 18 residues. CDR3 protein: CASSWGLAGGPNTGELFF. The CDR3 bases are TGTGCCAGCAGCTGGGGACTAGCGGGAGGCCCCAACACCGGGGAGCTGTTTTTT.